This T cell receptor beta chain was captured in a study of OX40 agonist ivuxolimab in advanced cancers. Profiled with immunoSEQ multiplex PCR; TCRdb holds only in-frame clones, not every one. The sample contains approximately 46,000 clones, more than 75% of which appear only once. Looked up from germline, CDR1 is MDHEN and CDR2 is SYDVKM. CDR3 length: 11 residues. Trimming cost V 3 bases and J 6 bases, with 6 bases left between them. This receptor was obtained from an adult with an advanced solid tumor such as melanoma, head and neck, liver or kidney cancer. The material sequenced was CD4+ or CD8+ T cells sorted from blood, taken in a trial of the OX40 agonist ivuxolimab. The rearrangement links TRBV28 to TRBJ2-7, with unresolved D. DNA of the CDR3: TGTGCCAGCAGTTTCCGGGCCGAGCAGTACTTC. It encodes CASSFRAEQYF.